The 4 T cell receptor beta chains in this list originate from one sample, sequenced in a study of cytomegalovirus exposure and HLA in healthy donors. 60 Vbeta and 13 Jbeta primers were used in PCR. The protocol was immunoSEQ multiplex PCR, while the TCRdb copy is restricted to in-frame clones and leaves out a portion. The data hold 160,000 or so clones, with around nine tenths observed a single time. The sequenced material came from PBMCs. These receptors all come from a woman in her twenties or thirties in good health and CMV-seronegative.

This clone was picked up a small number of times. The chain uses TRBV4-3 and TRBJ1-1, with 11 bases that match TRBD1. J lost 4 bases, V lost 1 base, and 5 bases had no gene match. The CDR3 loop spans 16 amino acids. Germline CDR1 LGHNA, CDR2 YSLEER. The CDR3 region is CASSQVFGTGGTEAFF. CDR3 nucleotides: TGCGCCAGCAGCCAAGTTTTCGGGACAGGGGGCACTGAAGCTTTCTTT.

The chain uses TRBV27 and TRBJ1-1; tentatively, D is TRBD1 (6 bases). The CDR3 contains 14 residues. The germline V gene has CDR1 MNHEY and CDR2 SMNVEV (reference sequence). V lost 5 bases, J lost 5 bases, and 15 bases lay in between. The CDR3 bases are TGTGCCAGCAGTAGAAACAGGGACGGGACTGAAGCTTTCTTT. Amino acids: CASSRNRDGTEAFF.

This chain connects TRBV28 to TRBJ2-3; possible D gene TRBD2, 6 bases. The germline V and J ends were trimmed by 3 bases and 1 base, with 11 bases remaining between them. Germline V lookup: CDR1 MDHEN, CDR2 SYDVKM. The CDR3 is made up of 15 amino acids. The CDR3 region is CASSLGSGRTDTQYF. The CDR3, as DNA: TGTGCCAGCAGTTTGGGTAGCGGACGCACAGATACGCAGTATTTT.

The chain carries TRBV7-9 and TRBJ1-1, with 10 bases lining up with TRBD1. This CDR3 is 13 amino acids long. CDR1 is SEHNR and CDR2 is FQNEAQ in the germline V gene (reference sequence). The V segment lost 5 bases and the J segment 8 bases; nucleotides outside the gene matches: 5. The CDR3 nucleotides are TGTGCCAGCAGCCGGGACAGGGGCCGCGAAGCTTTCTTT. It yields the protein CASSRDRGREAFF.